The next 3 T cell receptor beta chains were all read from a single sample in a study of blood T cell repertoires in COVID-19. The protocol was immunoSEQ multiplex PCR, while the TCRdb copy is restricted to in-frame clones and leaves out a portion. Of roughly 120,000 clones in the sample, about 74% are singletons; the top ten hold around 6.6%. Sequencing input: peripheral blood. The source of these receptors is a man between 65 and 79 years old with acute or convalescent COVID-19.

V gene TRBV4-1 combines with J gene TRBJ2-5; D unresolved. There are 15 residues in the CDR3. V gave up 0 bases and J gave up 1 base, with 9 bases separating them. The germline CDR1 and CDR2 sequences are MGHRA and YSYEKL. CDR3 sequence: CASSQDGQVQETQYF. The DNA of the CDR3 is TGCGCCAGCAGCCAAGATGGGCAGGTCCAAGAGACCCAGTACTTC.

This clone is a singleton in its sample. This chain joins TRBV7-8 and TRBJ1-6; 8 bases line up with TRBD1. Germline V CDR1 and CDR2: SGHVS, FQNEAQ. The CDR3 length is 14 residues. V lost 6 bases and J lost 4; bases outside the gene matches: 2. CDR3: CASSRTGYNSPLHF. In DNA form, the CDR3 reads TGTGCCAGCAGTCGGACAGGGTATAATTCACCCCTCCACTTT.

The chain employs TRBV24-1 and TRBJ2-7; TRBD2 matches 9 bases. The ends lost 0 bases at V and 3 bases at J; junction bases unmatched: 5. CDR3 length: 16 amino acids. Germline CDR1 KGHDR, CDR2 SFDVKD. CDR3 sequence (DNA): TGTGCCACCAGTGATTTGAGGCTAGCGGGGAACTACGAGCAGTACTTC. Encoded protein: CATSDLRLAGNYEQYF.